This TCR beta chain is drawn from a study of cytomegalovirus exposure and HLA in healthy donors. The primer mix had 60 Vbeta and 13 Jbeta primers. Clones were sequenced by immunoSEQ multiplex PCR, and TCRdb holds only the in-frame ones, with some missing. The table records about 250,000 clones, roughly two thirds of them present only once. Germline V gene lookup returns CDR1 MNHNY and CDR2 SVGAGI (reference sequence). V shed 6 bases, J shed 4 bases, and the junction held 6 bases outside the gene matches. There are 15 residues in the CDR3. The TCR comes from a female donor in good health and CMV-seronegative. Sequencing used PBMCs. The chain carries TRBV6-6 and TRBJ2-7, with TRBD2 matching 13 bases. CDR3 loop: CASSPGTSGVYEQYF. CDR3 in DNA: TGTGCCAGCAGCCCCGGGACTAGCGGGGTTTACGAGCAGTACTTC.